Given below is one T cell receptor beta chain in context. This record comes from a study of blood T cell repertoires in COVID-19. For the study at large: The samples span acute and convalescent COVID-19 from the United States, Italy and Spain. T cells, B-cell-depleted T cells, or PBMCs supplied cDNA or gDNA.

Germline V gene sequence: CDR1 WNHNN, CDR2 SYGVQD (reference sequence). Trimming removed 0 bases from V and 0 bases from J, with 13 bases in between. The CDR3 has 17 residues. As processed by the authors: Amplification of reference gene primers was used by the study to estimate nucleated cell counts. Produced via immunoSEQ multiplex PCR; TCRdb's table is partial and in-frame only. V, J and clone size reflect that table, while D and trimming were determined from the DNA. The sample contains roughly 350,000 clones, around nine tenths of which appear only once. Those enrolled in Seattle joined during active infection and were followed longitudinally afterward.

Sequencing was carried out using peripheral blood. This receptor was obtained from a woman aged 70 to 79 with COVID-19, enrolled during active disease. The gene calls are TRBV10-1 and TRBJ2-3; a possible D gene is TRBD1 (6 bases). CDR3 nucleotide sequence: TGCGCCAGCAGTGAGTCGTGGGACACCCTGAGCACAGATACGCAGTATTTT. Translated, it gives CASSESWDTLSTDTQYF.